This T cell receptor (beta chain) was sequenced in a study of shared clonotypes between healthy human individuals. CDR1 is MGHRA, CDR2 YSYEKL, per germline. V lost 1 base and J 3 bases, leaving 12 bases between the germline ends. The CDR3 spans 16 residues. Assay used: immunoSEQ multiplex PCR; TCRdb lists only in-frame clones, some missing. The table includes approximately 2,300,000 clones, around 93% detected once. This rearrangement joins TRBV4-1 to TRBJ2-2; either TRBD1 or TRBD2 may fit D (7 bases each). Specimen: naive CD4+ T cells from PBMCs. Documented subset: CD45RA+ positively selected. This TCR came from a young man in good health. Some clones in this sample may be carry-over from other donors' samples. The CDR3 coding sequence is TGCGCCAGCAGCCAAGCAGGGGGAGGGTACACCGGGGAGCTGTTTTTT. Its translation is CASSQAGGGYTGELFF.